This TCR beta chain is drawn from a study of shared clonotypes between healthy human individuals. This CDR3 contains 17 residues. V was pared by 1 base and J by 4 bases, with 12 bases of the junction left unmatched. Germline values: CDR1 MGHRA, CDR2 YSYEKL. Some clones are missing from TCRdb's copy, which holds only in-frame ones; the method was immunoSEQ multiplex PCR. The data show about 1.5 million clones, 98% seen once. This sequence joins TRBV4-1 and TRBJ2-5; 7 bases map to TRBD2. This TCR was sampled from a man aged 25 to 45 in good health. The specimen sequenced was naive CD4+ T cells sorted from blood. Sample subset: CD45RA+ positively selected. The CDR3 reads CASSQGRLAGPPETQYF. The CDR3 DNA is TGCGCCAGCAGCCAAGGGAGATTAGCGGGTCCACCAGAGACCCAGTACTTC.